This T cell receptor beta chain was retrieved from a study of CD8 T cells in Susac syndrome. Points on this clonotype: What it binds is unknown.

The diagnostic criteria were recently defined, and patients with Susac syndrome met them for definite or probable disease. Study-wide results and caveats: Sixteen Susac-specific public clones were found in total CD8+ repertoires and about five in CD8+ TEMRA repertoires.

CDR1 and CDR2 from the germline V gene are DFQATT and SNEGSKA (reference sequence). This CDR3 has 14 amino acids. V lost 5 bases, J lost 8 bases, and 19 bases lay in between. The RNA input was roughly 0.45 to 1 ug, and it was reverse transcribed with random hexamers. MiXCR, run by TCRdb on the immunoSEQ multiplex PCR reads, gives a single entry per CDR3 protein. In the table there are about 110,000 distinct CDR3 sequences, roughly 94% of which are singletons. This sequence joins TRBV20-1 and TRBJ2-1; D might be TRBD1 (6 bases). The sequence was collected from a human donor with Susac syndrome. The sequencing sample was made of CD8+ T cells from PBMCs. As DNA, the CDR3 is TGCAGTGCTCTACAGGGCACCGATGACGATGAGCAGTTCTTC. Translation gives CSALQGTDDDEQFF.